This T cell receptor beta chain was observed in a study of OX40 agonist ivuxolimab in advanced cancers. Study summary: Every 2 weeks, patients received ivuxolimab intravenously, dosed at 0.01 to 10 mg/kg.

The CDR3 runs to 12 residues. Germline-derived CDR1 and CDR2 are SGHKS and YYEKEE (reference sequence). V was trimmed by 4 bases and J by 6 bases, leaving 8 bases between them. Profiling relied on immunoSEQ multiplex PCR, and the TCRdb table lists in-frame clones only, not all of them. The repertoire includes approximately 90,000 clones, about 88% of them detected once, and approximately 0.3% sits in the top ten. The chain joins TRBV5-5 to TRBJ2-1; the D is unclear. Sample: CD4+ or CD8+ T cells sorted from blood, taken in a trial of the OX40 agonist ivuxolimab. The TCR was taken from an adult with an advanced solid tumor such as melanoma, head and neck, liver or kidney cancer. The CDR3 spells CASSLLGNEQFF. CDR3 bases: TGTGCCAGCAGCCTCCTAGGCAATGAGCAGTTCTTC.